The next 10 T cell receptor beta chains were all read from a single sample in a study of cytomegalovirus exposure and HLA in healthy donors (dated by TCRdb to 2016 to 2017). Library preparation used the immunoSEQ multiplex PCR assay. For the multiplex PCR, a mixture combining 60 forward primers for TCR Vbeta segments and 13 reverse primers for TCR Jbeta segments was used. Here the immuneACCESS table is served through TCRdb, limited to in-frame sequences with V and J called. Missing clones are a known gap in these copies; in checked studies unresolved V genes cover under half, and the rest lacks a known reason. This sample lists some 150,000 clones; over 60% were detected once. The ten largest make up 1.5% to 2% of the sample. Sequenced input: PBMCs. The receptors stem from a woman in her twenties or thirties in good health and CMV-seronegative.

The CDR3 loop reads CASSLETGGRASEQYF. In DNA form, the CDR3 reads TGCGCCAGCAGCTTAGAAACGGGGGGCAGGGCTAGCGAGCAGTACTTC. The chain couples TRBV5-1 to TRBJ2-7; possible D gene TRBD2, 7 bases. Germline V gene lookup returns CDR1 SGHRS and CDR2 YFSETQ. This CDR3 is built from 16 residues. V was clipped by 2 bases and J by 6 bases, with 21 bases between them. Variable domain in full (rest from reference TRBV5-1 and TRBJ2-7): KAGVTQTPRYLIKTRGQQVTLSCSPISGHRSVSWYQQTPGQGLQFLFEYFSETQRNKGNFPGRFSGRQFSNSRSEMNVSTLELGDSALYLCASSLETGGRASEQYFGPGTRLTVT.

The V gene is TRBV28, the J gene TRBJ1-2; possible D gene TRBD1, 6 bases. Germline V gene data show CDR1 as MDHEN and CDR2 as SYDVKM. The V and J ends lost 3 bases and 3 bases respectively, with 14 bases between them. This CDR3 comprises 15 residues. CDR3 in amino acids: CASSFSGGEYYGYTF. The CDR3 DNA sequence: TGTGCCAGCAGTTTTTCGGGGGGCGAGTACTATGGCTACACCTTC.

This chain joins TRBV28 and TRBJ1-5, with D possibly matching TRBD1 (5 bases). This CDR3 spans 15 amino acids. V lost 5 bases to trimming and J lost 3 bases, with 14 bases between them. CDR1 is MDHEN, CDR2 SYDVKM, per germline. The CDR3 sequence: CASSRHPGLNQPQHF. DNA of the CDR3: TGTGCCAGCAGTAGACACCCGGGACTCAATCAGCCCCAGCATTTT.

The rearrangement joins TRBV19 to TRBJ1-2; 8 positions agree with TRBD1. V lost 1 base, J lost 3 bases, and 7 bases stayed unmatched. In germline, CDR1 is LNHDA, CDR2 SQIVND (reference sequence). The CDR3 has 16 amino acids. The CDR3, as DNA: TGTGCCAGTAGTATAGTGGACAGGGAGACAGACTATGGCTACACCTTC. Its translation: CASSIVDRETDYGYTF.

This clone came up a few times. CDR3: CASSAPVRSDRELFF. In DNA, the CDR3 is TGTGCCAGCAGCGCCCCGGTGAGGAGCGACCGGGAGCTGTTTTTT. V gene TRBV5-4 combines with J gene TRBJ2-2; D is uncertain. V was trimmed by 4 bases and J by 9 bases, leaving 19 bases between them. In germline, CDR1 is SGHNT, CDR2 YYREEE (reference sequence). CDR3 size: 15 residues.

The chain recombines TRBV10-1 with TRBJ1-1; D ambiguous. CDR3 length: 13 amino acids. Deletions cut 6 bases from V and 11 bases from J, with 19 bases between. CDR1 is WNHNN, CDR2 SYGVQD, per germline (reference sequence). The CDR3 DNA sequence: TGCGCCAGCAGCGACGGGATAAGTGATTGGGCTTTCTTT. It specifies CASSDGISDWAFF.

The CDR3 DNA reads as TGTGCCAGCAGTGTGCAGGGGATGCTAGCTAACTATGGCTACACCTTC. Translating gives CASSVQGMLANYGYTF. This chain joins TRBV27 and TRBJ1-2; possible D gene TRBD1, 6 bases. Trimming took 5 bases from V and 0 from J, leaving 16 bases between them. This CDR3 spans 16 amino acids. Germline V lookup: CDR1 MNHEY, CDR2 SMNVEV (reference sequence).

J is TRBJ1-5 and V is TRBV2; D not certain. This CDR3 contains 15 residues. The germline gives CDR1 SNHLY, CDR2 FYNNEI. V was shortened by 5 bases and J by 2 bases, with 13 bases between the two germline ends. This CDR3 is CASSRPPRGNQPQHF. Here the CDR3 DNA reads TGTGCCAGCAGTAGGCCTCCACGGGGCAATCAGCCCCAGCATTTT.

This clone was found once. The rearrangement joins TRBV5-1 to TRBJ2-7, with D perhaps matching TRBD1 (5 bases). The CDR3 loop spans 15 amino acids. Germline assignment: CDR1 SGHRS and CDR2 YFSETQ. Trimming took off 4 bases at V and 3 bases at J, with 17 bases between the two ends. CDR3 residues: CASSVTGLISYEQYF. CDR3 coding DNA: TGCGCCAGCAGCGTTACAGGCTTAATTAGCTACGAGCAGTACTTC.

To note about this clone: Compared with germline, one end of the junction differs, possibly owing to a read error. The chain combines TRBV29-1 with TRBJ1-2; D uncertain. CDR1 and CDR2 (germline): SQVTM, ANQGSEA. CDR3 size: 14 residues. CDR3 protein: CSVEDLWSGSGYPF. CDR3 nucleotide sequence: TGCAGCGTTGAAGATCTTTGGTCAGGAAGTGGCTACCCCTTC.